Each of the 31 T cell receptor beta chains below was sequenced from the same sample in a study of T-cell reconstitution after alpha-beta-depleted transplantation in children. Unique molecular identifiers were incorporated into the prepared TCRbeta library. Via MiXCR, TCRdb re-called the PCR reads, giving one row per CDR3 protein. The sample includes fewer than 120,000 distinct CDR3 sequences, 10% of them seen just once. Sequenced here: PBMCs from the stem cell graft donor, sampled from the stem cell graft. The receptors originated from a human donor who donated a stem cell graft to a child with acute lymphoblastic leukemia.

This clonotype was seen ten or more times. The chain employs TRBV20-1 and TRBJ1-6; D possibly corresponds to TRBD1 (5 bases). Germline assignment: CDR1 DFQATT and CDR2 SNEGSKA (reference sequence). V lost 1 base to trimming and J lost 0 bases, with 10 bases between them. The CDR3 length is 16 residues. The CDR3 loop is CSARGGGSSYNSPLHF. CDR3 coding DNA: TGCAGTGCTAGAGGGGGCGGGAGCTCCTATAATTCACCCCTCCACTTT.

This clonotype was observed many times. The genes are TRBV27 and TRBJ2-7, with D perhaps TRBD2 (5 bases). The V gene's germline CDR1 is MNHEY and CDR2 SMNVEV (reference sequence). There are 15 residues in the CDR3. V lost 0 bases and J 0 bases, leaving 9 bases between the germline ends. The CDR3 DNA is TGTGCCAGCAGTTTATCGATACGGGGCTCCTACGAGCAGTACTTC. This translates into CASSLSIRGSYEQYF.

This clonotype was counted many times. V is TRBV5-1 and J is TRBJ2-5; D could derive from TRBD1 or TRBD2 (5 bases each). This CDR3 spans 14 amino acids. The germline gives CDR1 SGHRS, CDR2 YFSETQ. V was clipped by 0 bases and J by 3 bases, with 9 bases between them. The CDR3 coding sequence is TGCGCCAGCAGCTTGGGGCAGGGAGAAGAGACCCAGTACTTC. Protein product: CASSLGQGEETQYF. The full variable domain, rest sourced from reference TRBV5-1 and TRBJ2-5, is KAGVTQTPRYLIKTRGQQVTLSCSPISGHRSVSWYQQTPGQGLQFLFEYFSETQRNKGNFPGRFSGRQFSNSRSEMNVSTLELGDSALYLCASSLGQGEETQYFGPGTRLLVL.

This clonotype was seen repeatedly, ten times or more. J is TRBJ1-2 and V is TRBV12-3 or TRBV12-4, with a weak D call TRBD1 (5 bases). Trimming cost V 1 base and J 3 bases, with 9 bases left between them. This CDR3 region has 14 residues. CDR3 nucleotide sequence: TGTGCCAGCAGTTTAGTGGGGGTGGACTATGGCTACACCTTC. Translated: CASSLVGVDYGYTF.

This clonotype occurred many times. This chain connects TRBV9 to TRBJ2-5, with 7 positions matching TRBD1. J lost 2 bases, V lost 0 bases, and 10 bases had no gene match. The germline V gene has CDR1 SGDLS and CDR2 YYNGEE. This CDR3 comprises 17 residues. This CDR3 reads CASSVGGRGSGQETQYF. The CDR3 region has the DNA TGTGCCAGCAGCGTAGGGGGCAGGGGGAGCGGACAAGAGACCCAGTACTTC.

At least ten counts were recorded for this clonotype. The chain couples TRBV7-2 to TRBJ1-1; D call uncertain. The CDR3 is 15 residues long. Germline V gives CDR1 SGHTA, CDR2 FQGNSA. V gave up 5 bases and J gave up 1 base, with 14 bases separating them. The CDR3 spells CASSPQRAGNTEAFF. Written as DNA, the CDR3 is TGTGCCAGCAGCCCCCAGCGGGCGGGGAACACTGAAGCTTTCTTT.

This clonotype was counted ten times or more. The CDR3 is CASSLAGGPSNEQFF. The DNA of the CDR3 is TGTGCCAGCAGCTTGGCGGGGGGTCCGAGCAATGAGCAGTTCTTC. The chain couples TRBV5-6 to TRBJ2-1; 7 bases are a match to TRBD2. The CDR3 is 15 amino acids. CDR1 SGHDT and CDR2 YYEEEE come from the germline V gene. J gave up 6 bases and V 0 bases, and 6 bases lay outside the gene matches. The full variable domain, with the rest looked up from reference TRBV5-6 and TRBJ2-1, is DAGVTQSPTHLIKTRGQQVTLRCSPKSGHDTVSWYQQALGQGPQFIFQYYEEEERQRGNFPDRFSGHQFPNYSSELNVNALLLGDSALYLCASSLAGGPSNEQFFGPGTRLTVL.

This clonotype occurred many times. For the CDR3, the DNA is TGTGCCAGCAAAATGTTAGGGGGGCTTTTTGGGGAGACCCAGTACTTC. Translating it yields CASKMLGGLFGETQYF. This chain joins TRBV27 and TRBJ2-5; the D gene could be TRBD1 or TRBD2 (6 bases each). The CDR3 runs 16 residues. Trimming cost V 7 bases and J 5 bases, with 23 bases left between them. Germline V CDR1 and CDR2: MNHEY, SMNVEV (reference sequence).

This clonotype was counted many times. The chain recombines TRBV7-9 with TRBJ1-6, with TRBD1 identical over 8 bases. This CDR3 spans 14 amino acids. Looked up from germline, CDR1 is SEHNR and CDR2 is FQNEAQ (reference sequence). Trimming removed 1 base from V and 11 bases from J; junction bases left unmatched: 4. In DNA, the CDR3 is TGTGCCAGCAGCTTAGGCCCAGGGGGCCCACCCCTCCACTTT. Translated: CASSLGPGGPPLHF.

There are many counts of this clonotype. The J gene is TRBJ2-5, the V gene TRBV12-3 or TRBV12-4; 11 nucleotides match TRBD1. The CDR3 is 15 residues long. V shed 1 base, J shed 6 bases, and the junction held 4 bases outside the gene matches. The CDR3 protein is CASSLGTGGSQTQYF. The CDR3 DNA follows: TGTGCCAGCAGTTTAGGGACAGGGGGCTCGCAGACCCAGTACTTC.

This clonotype was recorded at least ten times. The DNA for the CDR3 is TGCGCCAGCAGCTTGGCCCCGACAGTTAGCTCCTACGAGCAGTACTTC. Its protein product is CASSLAPTVSSYEQYF. V and J are TRBV5-1 and TRBJ2-7, with TRBD1 as a possible D gene (5 bases). The CDR3 is 16 residues long. Trimming removed 0 bases from V and 0 bases from J, with 13 bases in between. CDR1 is SGHRS, CDR2 YFSETQ, per germline.

This clonotype was recorded at least ten times. The rearrangement links TRBV20-1 to TRBJ2-5; weak D call: TRBD2 (6 bases). V was clipped by 4 bases and J by 2 bases, with 17 bases between them. CDR1 is DFQATT and CDR2 is SNEGSKA in the germline V gene (reference sequence). This CDR3 region has 15 residues. CDR3 nucleotides: TGCAGTGCTATACCCCACGGGAGCGGGCAAGAGACCCAGTACTTC. Translation: CSAIPHGSGQETQYF.

This clonotype showed up many times. The chain is built from TRBV6-2 or TRBV6-3 and TRBJ2-7, with D perhaps matching TRBD1 or TRBD2 (5 bases each). In germline, CDR1 is MNHEY, CDR2 SVGEGT. V was pared by 6 bases and J by 2 bases, with 20 bases between. The CDR3 is made up of 16 amino acids. The CDR3 sequence is CASSPIPRDGPYEQYF. CDR3 coding DNA: TGTGCCAGCAGCCCAATCCCCCGGGACGGCCCCTACGAGCAGTACTTC.

This clonotype was recorded many times. This chain joins TRBV27 and TRBJ2-1; no clear D. Trimming removed 8 bases at V and 11 bases at J, with 19 bases between. Germline V gene lookup returns CDR1 MNHEY and CDR2 SMNVEV (reference sequence). The CDR3 runs to 13 residues. CDR3 loop: CASALRTVVKQFF. The CDR3, as DNA: TGTGCCAGCGCTCTACGGACGGTGGTAAAGCAGTTCTTC.

This clonotype occurred many times. The rearrangement joins TRBV6-5 to TRBJ2-7; D ambiguous. The V gene lost 0 bases and the J gene lost 3 bases, with 18 bases spanning the gap. The germline V gene encodes CDR1 MNHEY and CDR2 SVGAGI. The CDR3 is 17 amino acids. CDR3: CASSYSGQGSPNYEQYF. Written as DNA, the CDR3 is TGTGCCAGCAGTTACTCAGGGCAAGGCTCACCCAACTACGAGCAGTACTTC.

This clonotype was recorded at least ten times. The V and J genes are TRBV9 and TRBJ1-5; weak D call: TRBD1 (5 bases). V lost 1 base and J lost 4, with 9 bases in between. The CDR3 spans 14 residues. CDR1 and CDR2 (germline): SGDLS, YYNGEE. This CDR3 is CASSVLGDNQPQHF. CDR3 nucleotides: TGTGCCAGCAGCGTACTAGGGGATAATCAGCCCCAGCATTTT.

This clonotype was observed many times. The V call is TRBV7-2, the J call TRBJ1-5; D is perhaps TRBD1 (6 bases). Trimming pared 5 bases from V and 4 bases from J, leaving 15 bases between. The CDR3 contains 15 residues. Germline V lookup: CDR1 SGHTA, CDR2 FQGNSA. CDR3 in DNA: TGTGCCAGCAGCCCGGGACAAATTGGGAATCAGCCCCAGCATTTT. Translation: CASSPGQIGNQPQHF. The full variable domain, rest sourced from reference TRBV7-2 and TRBJ1-5, is GAGVSQSPSNKVTEKGKDVELRCDPISGHTALYWYRQSLGQGLEFLIYFQGNSAPDKSGLPSDRFSAERTGGSVSTLTIQRTQQEDSAVYLCASSPGQIGNQPQHFGDGTRLSIL.

This clonotype was detected many times. The CDR3 protein is CASSQDPTSRDTQYF. The CDR3 DNA reads as TGCGCCAGCAGCCAAGACCCCACTAGTAGGGATACGCAGTATTTT. The rearrangement joins TRBV4-3 to TRBJ2-3; D might be TRBD2 (5 bases). The germline V and J ends were trimmed by 0 bases and 6 bases, with 13 bases remaining between them. Germline CDR1 and CDR2: LGHNA and YSLEER. The CDR3 is 15 residues long.

This clonotype was detected many times. This chain links TRBV9 with TRBJ2-1; D is unclear. The CDR3 has 13 amino acids. Trimming removed 2 bases from V and 6 bases from J, with 9 bases in between. CDR1 and CDR2 (germline): SGDLS, YYNGEE. The CDR3, as DNA: TGTGCCAGCAGCGTCCCCGGTTTCAATGAGCAGTTCTTC. Amino acid sequence: CASSVPGFNEQFF.

In its sample, this clonotype was seen a few times. The rearrangement uses TRBV5-1 and TRBJ2-2; D may be TRBD2 (5 bases). Trimming left V 1 base short and J 3 bases short, with 10 bases between. The germline CDR1 and CDR2 sequences are SGHRS and YFSETQ. This CDR3 is built from 15 residues. The CDR3: CASSLTLADTGELFF. The CDR3 DNA reads as TGCGCCAGCAGCTTGACCCTAGCAGACACCGGGGAGCTGTTTTTT.

Many counts were recorded for this clonotype. J is TRBJ2-7 and V is TRBV20-1, with TRBD2 matching over 9 bases. The junction had 7 bases not matched to a gene; V was cut back by 2 bases and J by 2 bases. The CDR3 spans 15 residues. Germline V gene sequence: CDR1 DFQATT, CDR2 SNEGSKA (reference sequence). CDR3 in DNA: TGCAGTGCTAGAACTAGCGGGCGAATAGCCTACGAGCAGTACTTC. This sequence encodes CSARTSGRIAYEQYF.

The CDR3 is CASSRKETQYF. The CDR3, as DNA: TGTGCCAGCTCGCGCAAAGAGACCCAGTACTTC. The chain links TRBV18 to TRBJ2-5; no firm D call. V was trimmed by 6 bases and J by 3 bases, leaving 5 bases between them. The CDR3 contains 11 residues. Germline CDR1 and CDR2: KGHSH and LQKENI.

This clonotype was recorded at least ten times. The chain uses TRBV5-1 and TRBJ2-5, with D perhaps TRBD2 (6 bases). The CDR3 loop spans 15 amino acids. Germline CDR1 and CDR2: SGHRS and YFSETQ. Trimming removed 1 base from V and 2 bases from J, with 12 bases in between. The CDR3 DNA follows: TGCGCCAGCAGCTTGTTTTCTAGCGCACAAGAGACCCAGTACTTC. This translates into CASSLFSSAQETQYF.

This clonotype has ten or more counts. Here the CDR3 DNA reads TGCAGTGCTGCCCGGACAGGGAGCTCCTACGAGCAGTACTTC. Its translation: CSAARTGSSYEQYF. This chain links TRBV20-1 with TRBJ2-7, with TRBD1 matching 8 bases. Germline V gene lookup returns CDR1 DFQATT and CDR2 SNEGSKA (reference sequence). The V gene end was trimmed by 5 bases and the J gene end by 0 bases; junction bases not matched to a gene: 6. The CDR3 contains 14 residues.

This clonotype was found many times. The genes are TRBV5-1 and TRBJ1-5; TRBD1 aligns across 7 bases. This CDR3 spans 15 amino acids. V lost 0 bases to trimming and J lost 0 bases; unmatched junction nucleotides: 0. The germline V gene encodes CDR1 SGHRS and CDR2 YFSETQ. CDR3 region: CASSLDRGSNQPQHF. For the CDR3, the DNA is TGCGCCAGCAGCTTGGACAGGGGTAGCAATCAGCCCCAGCATTTT.

This clonotype was picked up many times. The chain is built from TRBV5-1 and TRBJ1-1, with 8 nucleotides matching TRBD1. The CDR3 extends over 14 amino acids. Germline assignment: CDR1 SGHRS and CDR2 YFSETQ. V was pared by 4 bases and J by 5 bases, with 7 bases of the junction left unmatched. The CDR3 sequence: CASSRGQGRTEAFF. As DNA, the CDR3 is TGCGCCAGCAGCCGTGGACAGGGAAGGACTGAAGCTTTCTTT.

This clonotype was picked up a small number of times. This chain links TRBV20-1 with TRBJ2-3; the match to TRBD2 covers 16 bases. CDR3 length: 17 amino acids. The V and J ends lost 6 bases and 2 bases, in that order; junction bases with no gene match: 8. Germline V lookup: CDR1 DFQATT, CDR2 SNEGSKA (reference sequence). The CDR3 DNA reads as TGCAGTGCCGGGACTAGCGGGAGGGCTCCCCTCACAGATACGCAGTATTTT. Translation gives CSAGTSGRAPLTDTQYF.

This clonotype was observed many times. This chain joins TRBV29-1 and TRBJ2-7; 7 positions match TRBD1. CDR1 is SQVTM and CDR2 is ANQGSEA in the germline V gene. Trimming took 5 bases from V and 3 from J; bases not matched to a gene: 7. This CDR3 spans 13 amino acids. The CDR3 region has the DNA TGCAGCGTTCGTTCCCGGGACAGCTACGAGCAGTACTTC. As protein: CSVRSRDSYEQYF.

This clonotype occurred many times. This rearrangement joins TRBV7-2 to TRBJ1-3; D gene unclear. Trimming left V 0 bases short and J 8 bases short, with 5 bases between. The CDR3 loop spans 12 amino acids. CDR1 is SGHTA, CDR2 FQGNSA, per germline. The CDR3 DNA reads TGTGCCAGCAGCTTAGCAGGAGACACCATATATTTT. This gives the protein CASSLAGDTIYF.

This clonotype came up many times. V and J are TRBV5-1 and TRBJ1-6, with no clear D. Trimming removed 0 bases from V and 6 bases from J, with 7 bases in between. This CDR3 is 14 amino acids long. Germline loops: CDR1 SGHRS, CDR2 YFSETQ. In nucleotides, the CDR3 is TGCGCCAGCAGCTTGGCGGGCACTAATTCACCCCTCCACTTT. Translating gives CASSLAGTNSPLHF.

The sample holds many counts of this clonotype. The gene calls are TRBV6-5 and TRBJ2-4; 7 bases fit TRBD1. This CDR3 is built from 14 residues. The V gene end was trimmed by 7 bases and the J gene end by 9 bases; junction bases not matched to a gene: 12. Germline lookup yields CDR1 MNHEY and CDR2 SVGAGI. Written as DNA, the CDR3 is TGTGCCAGCATTTCACTCCAGGGGGTCGGCATTCAGTACTTC. Protein: CASISLQGVGIQYF.